The 29 T cell receptor beta chains in this list originate from one sample, sequenced in a study of beta chain features in type 1 diabetes. Study conclusions and caveats: Type 1 diabetes patients had TCRB CDR3s that were shorter (moderately but significantly so) in all four CD4+ subsets.

Their specific antigens are unknown. Investigators reverse transcribed all isolated RNA, so they sequenced expressed TCRB transcripts. Profiled with immunoSEQ multiplex PCR; TCRdb holds only in-frame clones, not every one. The table records about 390,000 clones, 8% to 10% of them present only once. Sequencing used central memory CD4+ T cells from blood. The receptors shown here come from a man aged 30 to 45 with type 1 diabetes.

The table lists this clone with a few counts. The rearrangement links TRBV6-1 to TRBJ1-5, with D hard to call. The CDR3 has 13 residues. Germline CDR1 MNHNS, CDR2 SASEGT. Trimming left V 5 bases short and J 1 base short, with 6 bases between. CDR3 coding DNA: TGTGCCAGCAGTTTGGACAGCAATCAGCCCCAGCATTTT. Translation: CASSLDSNQPQHF.

This clone was seen many times. This chain connects TRBV23-1 to TRBJ1-5, with 7 bases that match TRBD1. Being an ORF, TRBV23-1 has a function that is uncertain. The junction had 7 bases not matched to a gene; V was cut back by 0 bases and J by 2 bases. The CDR3 spans 17 residues. The chain's CDR3 is CASSQSVGGGCNQPQHF. In nucleotides, the CDR3 is TGCGCCAGCAGTCAATCGGTTGGAGGGGGCTGCAATCAGCCCCAGCATTTT.

This chain joins TRBV18 and TRBJ1-5; 7 positions match TRBD1. The CDR3 is 16 amino acids. V was clipped by 4 bases and J by 0 bases; unmatched bases: 6. CDR1 and CDR2 (germline): KGHSH, LQKENI. CDR3 amino acids: CASSLSTGLSNQPQHF. The CDR3 DNA follows: TGTGCCAGCTCACTATCGACAGGGCTTAGCAATCAGCCCCAGCATTTT.

This clone came up a few times. This chain uses TRBV4-1 with TRBJ2-7; perhaps TRBD1 as D (5 bases). V was pared by 3 bases and J by 2 bases, with 14 bases between. Looked up from germline, CDR1 is MGHRA and CDR2 is YSYEKL. The CDR3 loop spans 15 amino acids. CDR3 bases: TGCGCCAGCAGCCATGAGACCGCAGGGACCTACGAGCAGTACTTC. Amino acids: CASSHETAGTYEQYF.

This clone has a count of ten or more. The J gene is TRBJ1-2, the V gene TRBV9; D not resolved. From germline, CDR1 is SGDLS and CDR2 YYNGEE. The length of the CDR3 is 16 residues. Trimming took 0 bases from V and 3 from J, leaving 15 bases between them. CDR3 nucleotide sequence: TGTGCCAGCAGCGTAGTCATCGGAGGTCCTGACTATGGCTACACCTTC. This translates into CASSVVIGGPDYGYTF.

J is TRBJ2-3 and V is TRBV5-4; D not resolved. CDR3 length: 14 amino acids. The germline gives CDR1 SGHNT, CDR2 YYREEE (reference sequence). V was shortened by 2 bases and J by 6 bases, with 13 bases between the two germline ends. DNA for the CDR3: TGTGCCAGCAGCTTAGGTTCTCGGAGCGATACGCAGTATTTT. Translating it yields CASSLGSRSDTQYF.

This clone was observed a few times. V usage is TRBV6-5 and J usage is TRBJ2-3, with D uncertain. The CDR3 sequence is 14 residues long. V dropped 0 bases and J dropped 2 bases, with 6 bases sitting between them. CDR1 and CDR2 from the germline V gene are MNHEY and SVGAGI. CDR3 bases: TGTGCCAGCAGTTACTCGACCATCACAGATACGCAGTATTTT. Amino acid sequence: CASSYSTITDTQYF.

V usage is TRBV4-1 and J usage is TRBJ2-6; the match to TRBD1 covers 10 bases. Germline assignment: CDR1 MGHRA and CDR2 YSYEKL. CDR3 length: 18 amino acids. V lost 0 bases, J lost 1 base, and 3 bases stayed unmatched. CDR3 nucleotides: TGCGCCAGCAGCCAAGATGACAGGGGGCTGTCTGGGGCCAACGTCCTGACTTTC. Protein product: CASSQDDRGLSGANVLTF.

As regards this clone: Relative to the germline gene, one junction end is altered; a read error may explain this. The chain joins TRBV25-1 to TRBJ2-5; 10 bases fit TRBD1. This CDR3 region has 14 residues. CDR1 is MGHDK and CDR2 is SYGVNS in the germline V gene. In DNA form, the CDR3 reads TGTGCCAGCAGAACGACAGGGGGCCCAGAGCCCCAGTACTTC. This encodes CASRTTGGPEPQYF. Variable domain in full (rest from reference TRBV25-1 and TRBJ2-5): EADIYQTPRYLVIGTGKKITLECSQTMGHDKMYWYQQDPGMELHLIHYSYGVNSTEKGDLSSESTVSRIRTEHFPLTLESARPSHTSQYLCASRTTGGPEPQYFGPGTRLLVL.

This chain uses TRBV11-3 with TRBJ2-5; D uncertain. CDR3 size: 11 residues. Per the germline V gene, CDR1 is SGHNT and CDR2 is YENEEA. V was shortened by 6 bases and J by 2 bases, with 4 bases between the two germline ends. The chain's CDR3 is CASSRQETQYF. DNA for the CDR3: TGTGCCAGCAGTCGACAAGAGACCCAGTACTTC.

In its sample, this clone was seen a few times. The chain carries TRBV4-3 and TRBJ2-7; D is possibly TRBD2 (5 bases). The CDR3 contains 17 residues. Germline V gene data show CDR1 as LGHNA and CDR2 as YSLEER. The ends were cut back, 0 bases at V and 2 bases at J, with 17 bases in the middle. CDR3 bases: TGCGCCAGCAGCCAAGATTCTGCGGGCTCCCTCCCCTACGAGCAGTACTTC. As protein: CASSQDSAGSLPYEQYF.

The chain couples TRBV7-9 to TRBJ1-3, with a possible D match to TRBD1 (6 bases). Germline CDR1 is SEHNR and CDR2 is FQNEAQ (reference sequence). The CDR3 length is 15 residues. V lost 5 bases and J lost 4, with 15 bases in between. CDR3 protein: CASSLRQESGNTIYF. CDR3 nucleotide sequence: TGTGCCAGCAGCCTCCGACAGGAATCGGGAAACACCATATATTTT.

The chain is built from TRBV9 and TRBJ2-3, with D unresolved. Trimming took off 0 bases at V and 2 bases at J, with 10 bases between the two ends. Germline assignment: CDR1 SGDLS and CDR2 YYNGEE. The CDR3 is 15 residues long. The CDR3 nucleotides are TGTGCCAGCAGCGTAGGGACGAAAGCCACAGATACGCAGTATTTT. It specifies CASSVGTKATDTQYF.

This clone turned up a few times. The V and J genes are TRBV7-2 and TRBJ2-1; D remains unclear. Germline loops: CDR1 SGHTA, CDR2 FQGNSA. The CDR3 covers 15 residues. V gave up 0 bases and J gave up 5 bases, with 11 bases separating them. This CDR3 reads CASSLAGPGDNEQFF. The CDR3 nucleotides are TGTGCCAGCAGCTTAGCGGGCCCGGGCGACAATGAGCAGTTCTTC. Full variable domain (remainder filled in from reference TRBV7-2 and TRBJ2-1): GAGVSQSPSNKVTEKGKDVELRCDPISGHTALYWYRQSLGQGLEFLIYFQGNSAPDKSGLPSDRFSAERTGGSVSTLTIQRTQQEDSAVYLCASSLAGPGDNEQFFGPGTRLTVL.

This clone has a handful of counts. The DNA of the CDR3 is TGCGCCAGCAGCCCCCGAGGGGGGCCCCCAGATACGCAGTATTTT. Amino acids: CASSPRGGPPDTQYF. The chain joins TRBV5-1 to TRBJ2-3; D is tentatively TRBD1 or TRBD2 (6 bases each). Deletions cut 4 bases from V and 4 bases from J, with 16 bases between. The CDR3 covers 15 residues. The germline V gene encodes CDR1 SGHRS and CDR2 YFSETQ.

This clone has a count of ten or more. This rearrangement joins TRBV11-2 to TRBJ2-5; no reliable D call. Between the trimmed V and J ends, which lost 0 bases and 0 bases, there was a span of 5 bases. The CDR3 runs 14 residues. Looked up from germline, CDR1 is SGHAT and CDR2 is FQNNGV. The CDR3 spells CASSLEWYQETQYF. In DNA form, the CDR3 reads TGTGCCAGCAGCTTAGAATGGTACCAAGAGACCCAGTACTTC.

This chain joins TRBV7-2 and TRBJ2-5; 7 bases are a match to TRBD1. J gave up 1 base and V 1 base, and 6 bases lay outside the gene matches. Germline CDR1 is SGHTA and CDR2 is FQGNSA. The CDR3 is made up of 16 amino acids. The CDR3 spells CASSLELDRSQETQYF. The CDR3 region has the DNA TGTGCCAGCAGCTTAGAACTGGACAGGAGCCAAGAGACCCAGTACTTC.

The chain employs TRBV5-8 and TRBJ1-1; D is perhaps TRBD1 (5 bases). Trimming removed 5 bases from V and 4 bases from J, with 6 bases in between. Per germline, CDR1 SGHTS and CDR2 YDEGEE. The length of the CDR3 is 11 residues. The CDR3 sequence is CASSRGTEAFF. CDR3 nucleotide sequence: TGTGCCAGCAGTAGGGGCACTGAAGCTTTCTTT.

V is TRBV27 and J is TRBJ2-7; 8 nucleotides match TRBD1. CDR3 length: 14 residues. Germline loops: CDR1 MNHEY, CDR2 SMNVEV (reference sequence). Unmatched junction bases numbered 9, after V lost 7 bases and J lost 4 bases. CDR3 region: CASKPDRGQYEQYF. The CDR3, as DNA: TGTGCCAGCAAGCCCGACAGGGGTCAATACGAGCAGTACTTC.

This clone occurred many times. CDR3 sequence reads: CAAKAGGSRIASYEQYF. The CDR3 DNA follows: TGTGCCGCGAAGGCGGGGGGCTCCAGGATAGCGTCCTACGAGCAGTACTTC. V gene TRBV28 combines with J gene TRBJ2-7; the match to TRBD2 covers 8 bases. J lost 1 base, V lost 11 bases, and 19 bases had no gene match. Germline V lookup: CDR1 MDHEN, CDR2 SYDVKM. The CDR3 contains 17 residues. Using reference TRBV28 and TRBJ2-7 for the parts outside the CDR3, the full variable domain is DVKVTQSSRYLVKRTGEKVFLECVQDMDHENMFWYRQDPGLGLRLIYFSYDVKMKEKGDIPEGYSVSREKKERFSLILESASTNQTSMYLCAAKAGGSRIASYEQYFGPGTRLTVT.

J is TRBJ2-1 and V is TRBV6-1; 14 positions agree with TRBD2. Germline lookup yields CDR1 MNHNS and CDR2 SASEGT. V lost 4 bases and J lost 8; bases outside the gene matches: 16. This CDR3 comprises 19 residues. The CDR3 here is CASSGRPGLAGVISDEQFF. The CDR3 nucleotides read TGTGCCAGCAGTGGCCGACCGGGACTAGCGGGAGTGATAAGCGATGAGCAGTTCTTC.

The rearrangement uses TRBV7-9 and TRBJ1-3; 9 nucleotides agree with TRBD1. After removal of 5 bases from V and 3 bases from J, the junction contained 8 bases not matched to a gene. Germline CDR1 and CDR2: SEHNR and FQNEAQ (reference sequence). This CDR3 has 16 residues. The CDR3 sequence is CASSAGQGIGGNTIYF. DNA of the CDR3: TGTGCCAGCAGCGCGGGACAGGGTATAGGTGGAAACACCATATATTTT.

There are a few counts of this clone. This chain connects TRBV7-9 to TRBJ1-1, with 8 bases fitting TRBD1. The CDR3 loop spans 16 amino acids. The germline V gene encodes CDR1 SEHNR and CDR2 FQNEAQ (reference sequence). Germline trimming cut 0 bases from V and 5 bases from J; bases unmatched to any gene: 8. CDR3 residues: CASSLAGRGHGTEAFF. DNA for the CDR3: TGTGCCAGCAGCTTAGCTGGCAGGGGGCACGGGACTGAAGCTTTCTTT. Complete variable domain (other parts from reference TRBV7-9 and TRBJ1-1): DTGVSQNPRHKITKRGQNVTFRCDPISEHNRLYWYRQTLGQGPEFLTYFQNEAQLEKSRLLSDRFSAERPKGSFSTLEIQRTEQGDSAMYLCASSLAGRGHGTEAFFGQGTRLTVV.

The sample holds a few counts of this clone. The chain joins TRBV7-2 to TRBJ2-1; D perhaps matches TRBD2 (5 bases). Germline V gene data show CDR1 as SGHTA and CDR2 as FQGNSA. The V and J ends lost 5 bases and 10 bases respectively, with 12 bases between them. The CDR3 covers 12 residues. In DNA form, the CDR3 reads TGTGCCAGCAGCCGCAGGACTCTGGAGCAGTTCTTC. It translates to CASSRRTLEQFF.

This clone was seen only a few times. This chain joins TRBV18 and TRBJ1-5; D is uncertain. Germline V gene lookup returns CDR1 KGHSH and CDR2 LQKENI. V was shortened by 2 bases and J by 2 bases, with 10 bases between the two germline ends. This CDR3 region has 15 residues. CDR3 nucleotides: TGTGCCAGCTCACCAATGAGTCAGGGCAATCAGCCCCAGCATTTT. It codes for CASSPMSQGNQPQHF.

The chain links TRBV7-6 to TRBJ2-2; TRBD2 is a possible D gene (6 bases). Trimming took 4 bases from V and 5 from J, leaving 11 bases between them. This CDR3 spans 14 amino acids. Germline V CDR1 and CDR2: SGHVS, FNYEAQ. The DNA for the CDR3 is TGTGCCAGCAGCTCCTTAGCGGTAACCGGGGAGCTGTTTTTT. It yields the protein CASSSLAVTGELFF.

The rearrangement links TRBV25-1 to TRBJ1-1, with unresolved D. Trimming cost V 6 bases and J 0 bases, with 8 bases left between them. The CDR3 runs 13 residues. Germline lookup yields CDR1 MGHDK and CDR2 SYGVNS. CDR3 sequence reads: CASRGRMNTEAFF. The CDR3 coding sequence is TGTGCCAGCAGAGGACGGATGAACACTGAAGCTTTCTTT.

This chain connects TRBV5-1 to TRBJ1-3, with D possibly TRBD1 on 5 matching bases. This CDR3 has 18 amino acids. Deletions cut 3 bases from V and 2 bases from J, with 21 bases between. CDR1 and CDR2 (germline): SGHRS, YFSETQ. The CDR3 coding sequence is TGCGCCAGCAGCTCGAGGGGATTACAGGTTCTTCCTGGAAACACCATATATTTT. It is translated as CASSSRGLQVLPGNTIYF.

The rearrangement joins TRBV2 to TRBJ2-2, with D possibly TRBD2 on 5 matching bases. The germline gives CDR1 SNHLY, CDR2 FYNNEI. V was trimmed by 4 bases and J by 6 bases, leaving 12 bases between them. The CDR3 consists of 14 residues. CDR3 coding DNA: TGTGCCAGCAGTGCCCTCCGAGGGCCCGGGGAGCTGTTTTTT. Its translation: CASSALRGPGELFF.